This T cell receptor (beta chain) was documented in a study of T cell responses to AZD1222 COVID-19 vaccine. Here immunoSEQ multiplex PCR was the method, and the copy in TCRdb shows in-frame clones only, minus some. The data show approximately 120,000 clones, roughly 92% seen once. The CDR3 spans 14 residues. Trimming took 2 bases from V and 6 from J, leaving 10 bases between them. Germline values: CDR1 KGHSH, CDR2 LQKENI. The TCR was taken from an adult in good health. Material: peripheral blood, obtained on day 0 of AZD1222 vaccination. The chain combines TRBV18 with TRBJ2-2; D not resolved. In nucleotides, the CDR3 is TGTGCCAGCTCACCAACTATACTGGCCGGGGAGCTGTTTTTT. As protein: CASSPTILAGELFF.